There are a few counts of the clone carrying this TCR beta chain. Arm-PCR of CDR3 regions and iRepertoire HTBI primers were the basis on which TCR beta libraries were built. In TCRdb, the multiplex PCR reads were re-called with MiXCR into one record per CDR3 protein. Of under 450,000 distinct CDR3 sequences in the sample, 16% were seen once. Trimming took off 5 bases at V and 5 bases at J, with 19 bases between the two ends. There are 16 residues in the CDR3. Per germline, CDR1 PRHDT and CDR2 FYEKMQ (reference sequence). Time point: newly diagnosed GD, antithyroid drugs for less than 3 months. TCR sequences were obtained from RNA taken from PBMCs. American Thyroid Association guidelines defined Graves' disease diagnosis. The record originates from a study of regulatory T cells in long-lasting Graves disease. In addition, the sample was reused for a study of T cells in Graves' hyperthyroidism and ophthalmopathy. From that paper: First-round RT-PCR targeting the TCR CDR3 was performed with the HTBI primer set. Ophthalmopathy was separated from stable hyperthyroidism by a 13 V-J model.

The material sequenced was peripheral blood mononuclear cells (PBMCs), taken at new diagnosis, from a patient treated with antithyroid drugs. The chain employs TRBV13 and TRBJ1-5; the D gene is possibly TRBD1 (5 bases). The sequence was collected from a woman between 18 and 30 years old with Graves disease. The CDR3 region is CASSQEVGAGDQPQHF. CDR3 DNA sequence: TGTGCCAGCAGCCAAGAAGTCGGGGCCGGAGATCAGCCCCAGCATTTT.